This record looks at one T cell receptor beta chain sequence and its context. What it recognizes is unknown. The data stem from a study of CD8 T cells in ankylosing spondylitis. Study outcomes and limitations: Matched ankylosing spondylitis synovial fluid reportedly showed significant enrichment of disease-linked clones. Clones linked to disease, bearing a CD8+ phenotype, were relatively rare in peripheral blood. Earlier literature documents some of the motif variants in reactive arthritis synovial fluid and blood. It appeared that ankylosing spondylitis blood was characterized by a TCR beta motif of 8 or 9 highly homologous variants.

Each TCR beta library was made by quantitative 5'-RACE that incorporated molecular barcodes. TCRdb called the 5' RACE reads again in MiXCR, with one record for every CDR3 protein. The table shows about 460,000 distinct CDR3 sequences, with about 5.4% occurring only once. Germline lookup yields CDR1 MNHNS and CDR2 SASEGT. The germline V and J ends were trimmed by 4 bases and 3 bases, with 13 bases remaining between them. The CDR3 is made up of 15 amino acids. Sequencing used blood, either unsorted or a sorted T cell fraction (not recorded which). The receptor's source is a male donor with ankylosing spondylitis. The gene calls are TRBV6-1 and TRBJ1-5, with D unclear. The CDR3 nucleotides read TGTGCCAGCAGTGCGACGGCATTCTCCAATCAGCCCCAGCATTTT. It translates to CASSATAFSNQPQHF.